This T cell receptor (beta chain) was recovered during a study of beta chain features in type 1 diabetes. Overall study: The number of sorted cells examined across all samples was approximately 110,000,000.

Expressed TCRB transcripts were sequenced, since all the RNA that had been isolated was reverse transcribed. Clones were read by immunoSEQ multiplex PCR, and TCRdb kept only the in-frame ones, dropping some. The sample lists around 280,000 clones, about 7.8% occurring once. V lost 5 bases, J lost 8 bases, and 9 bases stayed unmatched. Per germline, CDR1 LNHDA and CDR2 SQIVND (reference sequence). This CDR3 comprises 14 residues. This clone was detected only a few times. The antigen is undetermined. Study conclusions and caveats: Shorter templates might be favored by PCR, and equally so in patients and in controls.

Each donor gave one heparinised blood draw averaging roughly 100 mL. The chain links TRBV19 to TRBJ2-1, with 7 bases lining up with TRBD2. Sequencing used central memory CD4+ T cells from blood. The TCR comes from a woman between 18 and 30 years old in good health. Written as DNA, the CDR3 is TGTGCCAGTAGTCCGAGCAGACTAGCACATGAGCAGTTCTTC. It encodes CASSPSRLAHEQFF.